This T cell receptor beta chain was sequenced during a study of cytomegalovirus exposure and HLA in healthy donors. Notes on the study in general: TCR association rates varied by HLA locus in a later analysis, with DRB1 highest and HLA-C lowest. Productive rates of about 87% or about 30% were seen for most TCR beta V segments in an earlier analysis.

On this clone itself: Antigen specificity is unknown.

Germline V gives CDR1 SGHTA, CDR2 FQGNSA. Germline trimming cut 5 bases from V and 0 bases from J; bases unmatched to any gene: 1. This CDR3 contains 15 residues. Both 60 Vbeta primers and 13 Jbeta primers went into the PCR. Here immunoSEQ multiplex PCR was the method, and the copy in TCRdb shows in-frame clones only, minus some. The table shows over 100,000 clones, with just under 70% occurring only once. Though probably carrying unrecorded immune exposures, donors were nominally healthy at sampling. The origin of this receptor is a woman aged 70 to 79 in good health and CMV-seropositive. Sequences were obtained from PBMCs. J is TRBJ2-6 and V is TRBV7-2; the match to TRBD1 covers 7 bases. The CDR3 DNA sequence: TGTGCCAGCAGCAGGGACAGCTCTGGGGCCAACGTCCTGACTTTC. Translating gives CASSRDSSGANVLTF.